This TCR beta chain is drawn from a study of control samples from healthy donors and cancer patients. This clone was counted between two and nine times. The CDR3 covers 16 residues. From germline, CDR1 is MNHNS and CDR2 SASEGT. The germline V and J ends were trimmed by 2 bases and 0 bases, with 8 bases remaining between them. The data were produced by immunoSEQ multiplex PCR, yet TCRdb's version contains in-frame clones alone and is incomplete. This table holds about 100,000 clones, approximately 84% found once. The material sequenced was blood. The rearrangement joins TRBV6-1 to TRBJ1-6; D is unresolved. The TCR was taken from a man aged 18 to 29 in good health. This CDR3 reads CASSEYLFSYNSPLHF. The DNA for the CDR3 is TGTGCCAGCAGTGAATACCTTTTCTCCTATAATTCACCCCTCCACTTT.